Listed below are T cell receptor beta chains from one sample, sequenced in a study of T cell repertoires in cytomegalovirus infection. TCRdb analysed the reads with MiXCR anew, one entry per CDR3 protein. This table holds fewer than 1,000,000 distinct CDR3 sequences, approximately 33% found once. Their antigens remain unidentified. The sequencing used cultured CD8+ T cells from PBMCs, collected from culture after CMV antigen stimulation. All receptors derive from a human donor in good health (CMV status not recorded). Some clones in this sample may be carry-over from other donors' samples. The CDR3 runs from the conserved cysteine through the conserved F or W. A D gene is named only where the DNA matches it firmly. Not all rows give a size; the values are once, few, many and, for expanded clones, a class.

>TRBV12-3/TRBV12-4|TRBJ1-1|14|-|-
CASTLRGGGTEAFF
TGTGCCAGCACCCTTAGGGGGGGTGGGACTGAAGCTTTCTTT
>TRBV7-2|TRBJ1-1|15|many|-
CASSLRTSVNTEAFF
TGTGCCAGCAGCTTAAGGACGAGCGTGAACACTGAAGCTTTCTTT
>TRBV7-3|TRBJ2-5|14|-|TRBD1
CASSYGTAQETQYF
TGTGCCAGCAGCTACGGGACAGCGCAAGAGACCCAGTACTTC
>TRBV7-8|TRBJ1-1|16|few|-
CASSLVGGAMNTEAFF
TGTGCCAGCAGCTTAGTCGGAGGGGCGATGAACACTGAAGCTTTCTTT
>TRBV10-3|TRBJ2-5|17|-|TRBD1
CAISGPDPGQPQETQYF
TGTGCCATCAGTGGACCTGACCCGGGACAGCCACAAGAGACCCAGTACTTC
>TRBV7-8|TRBJ2-5|16|few|-
CASRPRGRVLQETQYF
TGTGCCAGCAGGCCCAGAGGTAGGGTGCTACAAGAGACCCAGTACTTC
>TRBV27|TRBJ2-1|16|-|-
CASEGRHHSPYNEQFF
TGTGCCAGCGAGGGTAGACACCACTCTCCTTACAATGAGCAGTTCTTC
>TRBV6-5|TRBJ2-5|15|-|-
CASSYGGGDMETQYF
TGTGCCAGCAGTTACGGCGGAGGTGACATGGAGACCCAGTACTTC
>TRBV27|TRBJ2-3|15|-|TRBD2
CASSHWTSSTDTQYF
TGTGCCAGCAGTCATTGGACTAGCAGCACAGATACGCAGTATTTT
>TRBV4-1|TRBJ2-2|15|few|TRBD2
CASSKRGGITGELFF
TGCGCCAGCAGTAAGCGGGGGGGCATCACCGGGGAGCTGTTTTTT
>TRBV6-2/TRBV6-3|TRBJ2-6|13|-|-
CANSSGTENVLTF
TGTGCCAACAGTTCGGGGACGGAAAACGTCCTGACTTTC
>TRBV12-3/TRBV12-4|TRBJ2-5|15|many|TRBD1
CASSPGQGVGETQYF
TGTGCCAGCAGTCCGGGACAGGGTGTGGGCGAGACCCAGTACTTC
>TRBV7-6|TRBJ2-7|14|few|-
CASSPGTAAYEQYF
TGTGCTAGCAGCCCTGGCACAGCGGCCTACGAGCAGTACTTC
>TRBV6-1|TRBJ1-1|12|-|-
CASTTGFSEAFF
TGTGCCAGTACTACAGGGTTCTCTGAAGCTTTCTTT
>TRBV7-9|TRBJ1-2|15|few|TRBD1
CASSHRTGTNYGYTF
TGTGCCAGCAGCCACAGGACAGGGACTAACTATGGCTACACCTTC
>TRBV5-6|TRBJ1-2|14|many|TRBD1
CASRALGQGDGYTF
TGTGCCAGCAGGGCCCTAGGACAGGGAGATGGCTACACCTTC
>TRBV7-9|TRBJ2-1|14|many|TRBD1
CASSFRTGYNEQFF
TGTGCCAGCAGCTTTCGGACAGGTTACAATGAGCAGTTCTTC
>TRBV27|TRBJ1-5|13|-|-
CASSLAISGPQHF
TGTGCCAGCAGTTTAGCGATTTCAGGGCCCCAGCATTTT
>TRBV6-6|TRBJ2-2|16|-|-
CASSYSTASDTGELFF
TGTGCCAGCAGTTACTCCACGGCGTCGGACACCGGGGAGCTGTTTTTT
>TRBV3-1|TRBJ2-1|14|-|-
CASSPPNPSNEQFF
TGTGCCAGCAGCCCCCCTAACCCCAGCAATGAGCAGTTCTTC
>TRBV27|TRBJ2-1|15|many|-
CASSLGPGVYNEQFF
TGTGCCAGCAGTTTAGGTCCGGGGGTCTACAATGAGCAGTTCTTC
>TRBV6-4|TRBJ2-3|14|-|-
CASSEGPSTDTQYF
TGTGCCAGCAGTGAGGGGCCTAGCACAGATACGCAGTATTTT
>TRBV5-1|TRBJ2-1|16|many|TRBD2
CASTSSRGPGGYEQFF
TGCGCCAGCACCTCCTCCCGGGGTCCGGGGGGGTATGAGCAGTTCTTC
>TRBV7-6|TRBJ1-1|13|few|-
CASYLAQPTEAFF
TGTGCCAGCTACCTTGCTCAGCCGACTGAAGCTTTCTTT
>TRBV6-5|TRBJ1-1|17|-|-
CASSYSRDGNMNTEAFF
TGTGCCAGCAGTTACTCGAGGGACGGCAATATGAACACTGAAGCTTTCTTT
>TRBV7-6|TRBJ2-1|17|many|-
CASSLTSRPYSYNEQFF
TGTGCCAGCAGCTTAACCTCTAGGCCCTACTCCTACAATGAGCAGTTCTTC
>TRBV28|TRBJ2-2|15|once|-
CASRIQGSNTGELFF
TGTGCCAGCAGAATACAGGGATCGAACACCGGGGAGCTGTTTTTT
>TRBV4-1|TRBJ1-1|20|-|-
CASSQDLGGFPRMRVTEAFF
TGCGCCAGCAGCCAAGATCTTGGTGGCTTCCCCAGGATGAGGGTCACTGAAGCTTTCTTT
>TRBV7-6|TRBJ1-2|13|many|TRBD1
CASSQGGGYGYTF
TGTGCCAGCAGCCAGGGGGGCGGCTATGGCTACACCTTC
>TRBV19|TRBJ2-3|20|few|TRBD2
CASSIDPLEGLAGVGDTQYF
TGTGCCAGTAGTATAGATCCTCTGGAGGGACTAGCGGGGGTTGGAGATACGCAGTATTTT
>TRBV6-1|TRBJ1-4|20|-|-
CASSEADFSGRKPNNEKLFF
TGTGCCAGCAGTGAAGCTGACTTTTCAGGGAGGAAGCCGAATAATGAAAAACTGTTTTTT